These 11 T cell receptor beta chains came from one sample sequenced in a study of blood T cell repertoires in COVID-19. Sequencing was performed with immunoSEQ multiplex PCR; in TCRdb, only in-frame clones are kept and a portion is missing. The table has more than 150,000 clones, 90% seen once. Specimen: peripheral blood. These receptors were collected from a man in his fifties or sixties with acute or convalescent COVID-19.

The rearrangement links TRBV7-9 to TRBJ1-1; 9 bases line up with TRBD1. Trimming removed 6 bases from V and 1 base from J; junction bases left unmatched: 6. Germline V gene data show CDR1 as SEHNR and CDR2 as FQNEAQ (reference sequence). The CDR3 runs to 15 residues. CDR3 sequence reads: CASRLNRGRNTEAFF. For the CDR3, the DNA is TGTGCCAGCAGATTAAACAGGGGGCGGAACACTGAAGCTTTCTTT.

The chain uses TRBV3-1 (or the pseudogene TRBV3-2) and TRBJ1-2; 8 nucleotides match TRBD1. CDR3 length equals 15 residues. Germline V gene lookup returns CDR1 LGHDT and CDR2 YNNKEL (reference sequence). V lost 5 bases, J lost 3 bases, and 8 bases stayed unmatched. CDR3 bases: TGTGCCAGCAGCAAAGGGACAGGCGCCTACTATGGCTACACCTTC. The encoded protein is CASSKGTGAYYGYTF.

The genes are TRBV24-1 and TRBJ1-5; D might be TRBD1 (5 bases). The CDR3 contains 14 residues. Deletions cut 3 bases from V and 2 bases from J, with 7 bases between. Germline loops: CDR1 KGHDR, CDR2 SFDVKD. Here the CDR3 DNA reads TGTGCCACCAGTGATCAGGGTGGCAATCAGCCCCAGCATTTT. Translating it yields CATSDQGGNQPQHF.

This sequence joins TRBV7-2 and TRBJ2-4; TRBD1 matches at 8 bases. Germline trimming cut 5 bases from V and 1 base from J; bases unmatched to any gene: 7. The CDR3 is made up of 16 amino acids. Germline loops: CDR1 SGHTA, CDR2 FQGNSA. CDR3 protein: CASSPRQGTAKNIQYF. In DNA form, the CDR3 reads TGTGCCAGCAGCCCCCGACAGGGGACGGCCAAAAACATTCAGTACTTC.

The genes are TRBV5-1 and TRBJ2-7; D might be TRBD1 (5 bases). Per germline, CDR1 SGHRS and CDR2 YFSETQ. CDR3 size: 15 residues. The V end lost 4 bases, the J end lost 3 bases, and 17 bases lay between the germline ends. CDR3 protein: CASSIPQGPVYEQYF. The CDR3 DNA reads as TGCGCCAGCAGCATCCCCCAGGGTCCCGTCTACGAGCAGTACTTC.

The chain is built from TRBV27 and TRBJ1-1; possibly TRBD1 for D (5 bases). This CDR3 has 14 amino acids. Germline lookup yields CDR1 MNHEY and CDR2 SMNVEV (reference sequence). V was cut by 1 base and J by 3 bases, with 9 bases left in between. In nucleotides, the CDR3 is TGTGCCAGCAGTTTATTCGTAGGGGACACTGAAGCTTTCTTT. Its protein product is CASSLFVGDTEAFF.

This clone appeared a single time. This chain joins TRBV19 and TRBJ1-6, with TRBD1 as a possible D gene (6 bases). The CDR3 contains 13 residues. Germline V CDR1 and CDR2: LNHDA, SQIVND (reference sequence). V was trimmed by 5 bases and J by 7 bases, leaving 9 bases between them. The chain's CDR3 is CASSLQGNSPLHF. CDR3 bases: TGTGCCAGTAGTTTACAGGGAAATTCACCCCTCCACTTT.

CDR3 nucleotides: TGTGCCAGCAGCTCGGGCAGAACGGGAGGTGTGGGAAAAGAGACCCAGTACTTC. Protein sequence: CASSSGRTGGVGKETQYF. This sequence joins TRBV5-5 and TRBJ2-5, with 7 bases identical to TRBD2. CDR1 and CDR2 from the germline V gene are SGHKS and YYEKEE (reference sequence). There are 18 residues in the CDR3. V lost 3 bases, J lost 3 bases, and 17 bases stayed unmatched.

The CDR3 here is CASSITGENSPLHF. CDR3 coding DNA: TGTGCCAGCAGCATCACAGGGGAAAATTCACCCCTCCACTTT. V and J are TRBV6-6 and TRBJ1-6; 7 nucleotides align to TRBD1. Trimming took 6 bases from V and 7 from J; bases not matched to a gene: 6. The CDR3 loop spans 14 amino acids. Germline V gives CDR1 MNHNY, CDR2 SVGAGI (reference sequence).

This chain uses TRBV29-1 with TRBJ1-1, with D hard to call. Per germline, CDR1 SQVTM and CDR2 ANQGSEA. V was pared by 7 bases and J by 6 bases, with 15 bases between. The CDR3 is made up of 12 amino acids. In DNA form, the CDR3 reads TGCAGCGCGATGAGGCCGGCCGCTGAAGCTTTCTTT. Its protein is CSAMRPAAEAFF.

The J gene is TRBJ2-4, the V gene TRBV6-5; TRBD1 aligns across 7 bases. V lost 10 bases and J lost 4; bases outside the gene matches: 7. The CDR3 extends over 13 amino acids. The germline V gene encodes CDR1 MNHEY and CDR2 SVGAGI. The CDR3, as DNA: TGTGCCACCACGCCGGGACAGAAAAACATTCAGTACTTC. Translated, it gives CATTPGQKNIQYF.